What follows are 32 T cell receptor beta chains derived from one specimen sequenced in a study of shared clonotypes between healthy human individuals. Repertoires were generated with immunoSEQ multiplex PCR, while TCRdb's copy carries only in-frame clones and drops some. The data contain some 2,000,000 clones, over 85% of them singletons. What was sequenced was naive CD4+ T cells sorted from blood. Noted subset: CD45RA+ positively selected. The origin of the receptors is a man between 18 and 35 years old in good health.

The CDR3 DNA reads as TGTGCCAGCAGCCCGACTAGCGGGACCGGGGAGCTGTTTTTT. It specifies CASSPTSGTGELFF. This sequence joins TRBV11-3 and TRBJ2-2; 10 bases are a match to TRBD2. Germline V lookup: CDR1 SGHNT, CDR2 YENEEA. V shed 5 bases and J 5 bases; nucleotides not matched to a gene: 2. The CDR3 totals 14 residues.

This chain connects TRBV2 to TRBJ2-7; TRBD1 agrees at 12 bases. Germline CDR1 reads SNHLY; CDR2 reads FYNNEI. This CDR3 region has 13 residues. V dropped 9 bases and J dropped 2; count of bases not matched to a gene: 2. CDR3: CASGTGGAYEQYF. CDR3 DNA: TGTGCCAGTGGGACAGGGGGCGCCTACGAGCAGTACTTC.

This clone was seen a few times. The gene calls are TRBV2 and TRBJ1-1, with D hard to call. The CDR3 contains 13 residues. CDR1 and CDR2 (germline): SNHLY, FYNNEI. Trimming cost V 2 bases and J 3 bases, with 7 bases left between them. The CDR3 nucleotides read TGTGCCAGCAGTGAACACGGGTACACTGAAGCTTTCTTT. Translation: CASSEHGYTEAFF.

V is TRBV10-3 and J is TRBJ2-7, with a weak D call TRBD1 (5 bases). In germline, CDR1 is ENHRY, CDR2 SYGVKD. The V and J ends lost 4 bases and 2 bases respectively, with 12 bases between them. The CDR3 spans 14 residues. CDR3 nucleotide sequence: TGTGCCATCAGTGCACAGCCAGGGCCCTACGAGCAGTACTTC. Amino acids: CAISAQPGPYEQYF.

This chain links TRBV2 with TRBJ1-4; D remains ambiguous. The CDR3 is made up of 12 amino acids. V lost 4 bases to trimming and J lost 8 bases, with 8 bases between them. Germline assignment: CDR1 SNHLY and CDR2 FYNNEI. The CDR3 sequence is CASSGFVEKLFF. CDR3 coding DNA: TGTGCCAGCAGTGGATTCGTGGAAAAACTGTTTTTT.

Comments on this clone: Being one base from a much bigger clone, this may be a read error. The sample contains more than one DNA sequence encoding this CDR3. V gene TRBV5-6 combines with J gene TRBJ2-3; unclear D gene. V was clipped by 2 bases and J by 6 bases, with 4 bases between them. Germline CDR1 reads SGHDT; CDR2 reads YYEEEE. The CDR3 has 11 residues. The CDR3 region has the DNA TGTGCCAGCAGCTTAGCGGATACGCAGTATTTT. Translation: CASSLADTQYF.

The chain couples TRBV27 to TRBJ1-1; 9 bases agree with TRBD1. The V segment lost 7 bases and the J segment 0 bases; nucleotides outside the gene matches: 9. Per germline, CDR1 MNHEY and CDR2 SMNVEV (reference sequence). The CDR3 spans 16 residues. CDR3 protein: CASTKGQGYVNTEAFF. CDR3 DNA sequence: TGTGCCAGCACCAAGGGACAGGGTTATGTGAACACTGAAGCTTTCTTT.

This rearrangement joins TRBV30 to TRBJ2-1, with TRBD2 matching over 7 bases. The ends lost 8 bases at V and 3 bases at J; junction bases unmatched: 10. CDR1 and CDR2 (germline): GTSNPN, SVGIG (reference sequence). The CDR3 has 14 residues. For the CDR3, the DNA is TGTGCCCGGGCAGCGGGAAGGGTCTACAATGAGCAGTTCTTC. Translating gives CARAAGRVYNEQFF. The variable domain in full, with the rest retrieved from reference TRBV30 and TRBJ2-1, is SQTIHQWPATLVQPVGSPLSLECTVEGTSNPNLYWYRQAAGRGLQLLFYSVGIGQISSEVPQNLSASRPQDRQFILSSKKLLLSDSGFYLCARAAGRVYNEQFFGPGTRLTVL.

V and J are TRBV5-1 and TRBJ2-2; weak D call: TRBD1 (6 bases). The germline V gene has CDR1 SGHRS and CDR2 YFSETQ. V gave up 2 bases and J gave up 4 bases, with 12 bases separating them. The CDR3 runs to 15 residues. DNA of the CDR3: TGCGCCAGCAGCTTAACAGGGTTAAGCACCGGGGAGCTGTTTTTT. Translated: CASSLTGLSTGELFF.

The chain links TRBV6-5 to TRBJ1-2; the D gene is possibly TRBD1 (6 bases). Trimming left V 5 bases short and J 8 bases short, with 12 bases between. Germline CDR1 is MNHEY and CDR2 is SVGAGI. The CDR3 has 12 residues. DNA for the CDR3: TGTGCCAGCAGTGTGGACAGAGGCGGCTACACCTTC. This sequence encodes CASSVDRGGYTF.

This clone was picked up one time. The sample contains more than one DNA sequence encoding this CDR3. The chain joins TRBV5-1 to TRBJ2-2; D is perhaps TRBD1 (6 bases). Germline V CDR1 and CDR2: SGHRS, YFSETQ. Trimming removed 0 bases from V and 7 bases from J, with 10 bases in between. The CDR3 length is 14 residues. The CDR3 sequence is CASSLAGASGELFF. CDR3 sequence (DNA): TGCGCCAGCAGCTTGGCAGGGGCAAGCGGGGAGCTGTTTTTT.

This chain joins TRBV5-6 and TRBJ1-2; 7 bases fit TRBD1. V shed 0 bases, J shed 4 bases, and the junction held 6 bases outside the gene matches. The CDR3 spans 15 residues. Germline loops: CDR1 SGHDT, CDR2 YYEEEE. The CDR3 region has the DNA TGTGCCAGCAGCTTGGAACGGGGACAGACCTATGGCTACACCTTC. As protein: CASSLERGQTYGYTF.

The chain links TRBV30 to TRBJ1-1; no clear D. CDR1 and CDR2 from the germline V gene are GTSNPN and SVGIG (reference sequence). This CDR3 has 14 residues. Trimming took off 3 bases at V and 3 bases at J, with 14 bases between the two ends. The CDR3 reads CAWRSRVVYTEAFF. CDR3 DNA: TGTGCCTGGAGGAGTAGGGTTGTTTACACTGAAGCTTTCTTT.

The V call is TRBV4-3, the J call TRBJ1-2; a weak D match, TRBD1 (6 bases). V was clipped by 1 base and J by 5 bases, with 17 bases between them. The CDR3 runs to 16 residues. CDR1 and CDR2 from the germline V gene are LGHNA and YSLEER. The CDR3 protein is CASSQAPPQGNYGYTF. In nucleotides, the CDR3 is TGCGCCAGCAGCCAAGCCCCACCCCAGGGGAATTATGGCTACACCTTC.

V and J are TRBV19 and TRBJ1-2; no definite D call. The CDR3 is 15 amino acids. The V end lost 6 bases, the J end lost 0 bases, and 14 bases lay between the germline ends. Looked up from germline, CDR1 is LNHDA and CDR2 is SQIVND (reference sequence). The CDR3 DNA reads as TGTGCCAGTAGGGAACCGGGATACGCTAACTATGGCTACACCTTC. This encodes CASREPGYANYGYTF.

The chain employs TRBV6-1 and TRBJ2-1; 10 bases are shared with TRBD2. After removal of 8 bases from V and 16 bases from J, the junction contained 14 bases not matched to a gene. The CDR3 spans 13 residues. Germline loops: CDR1 MNHNS, CDR2 SASEGT. CDR3 loop: CASLSPPGLAIFF. The CDR3 DNA follows: TGTGCCAGCTTGAGCCCCCCGGGACTAGCGATTTTCTTC.

This chain uses TRBV5-4 with TRBJ2-5, with 14 nucleotides matching TRBD2. CDR3 length: 16 residues. Germline V CDR1 and CDR2: SGHNT, YYREEE (reference sequence). V gave up 4 bases and J gave up 5 bases; unmatched junction bases: 7. The CDR3 nucleotides are TGTGCCAGCAGCCGAGGGACTAGCGGGAGTGAGGAGACCCAGTACTTC. Protein sequence: CASSRGTSGSEETQYF.

This chain connects TRBV11-2 to TRBJ1-1; no definite D call. Germline V gives CDR1 SGHAT, CDR2 FQNNGV. V lost 5 bases and J lost 2, with 9 bases in between. CDR3 length: 13 residues. CDR3 protein: CASSLGYNTEAFF. Here the CDR3 DNA reads TGTGCCAGCAGCCTAGGATATAACACTGAAGCTTTCTTT.

Details on this clone: This same CDR3 is encoded by further DNA sequences in the sample. The chain combines TRBV6-6 with TRBJ1-2; no clear D gene. Germline lookup yields CDR1 MNHNY and CDR2 SVGAGI (reference sequence). The CDR3 extends over 14 amino acids. Between the trimmed V and J ends, which lost 0 bases and 2 bases, there was a span of 7 bases. The CDR3, as DNA: TGTGCCAGCAGTTACTCGCGGACCAACTATGGCTACACCTTC. This gives the protein CASSYSRTNYGYTF.

V usage is TRBV13 and J usage is TRBJ2-1; D gene unclear. With 3 bases removed from V and 6 bases from J, the gap between germline ends came to 9 bases. The CDR3 has 13 residues. Germline CDR1 PRHDT, CDR2 FYEKMQ (reference sequence). The CDR3 region is CASSLSRFNEQFF. For the CDR3, the DNA is TGTGCCAGCAGCTTGTCCCGGTTCAATGAGCAGTTCTTC.

The chain couples TRBV7-9 to TRBJ2-7; 7 bases are a match to TRBD1. This CDR3 is built from 14 residues. Germline V gene sequence: CDR1 SEHNR, CDR2 FQNEAQ (reference sequence). The junction had 9 bases not matched to a gene; V was cut back by 5 bases and J by 5 bases. The CDR3 sequence is CASSVDRVADEQYF. The CDR3 DNA reads as TGTGCCAGCAGCGTAGACAGGGTGGCGGACGAGCAGTACTTC. The entire variable domain, with the rest obtained from reference TRBV7-9 and TRBJ2-7, is as follows: DTGVSQNPRHKITKRGQNVTFRCDPISEHNRLYWYRQTLGQGPEFLTYFQNEAQLEKSRLLSDRFSAERPKGSFSTLEIQRTEQGDSAMYLCASSVDRVADEQYFGPGTRLTVT.

The rearrangement links TRBV19 to TRBJ2-7, with 9 bases that match TRBD2. The CDR3 runs to 15 residues. The junction had 5 bases not matched to a gene; V was cut back by 4 bases and J by 1 base. CDR1 and CDR2 (germline): LNHDA, SQIVND (reference sequence). The CDR3, as DNA: TGTGCCAGTAGTACCGGACTAGCGAGTTCCTACGAGCAGTACTTC. Translating gives CASSTGLASSYEQYF.

This chain uses TRBV5-6 with TRBJ2-7, with 11 bases that match TRBD1. This CDR3 is 17 amino acids long. Germline V gives CDR1 SGHDT, CDR2 YYEEEE. J gave up 4 bases and V 4 bases, and 13 bases lay outside the gene matches. The CDR3 protein is CASSRNIRDRGTYEQYF. In nucleotides, the CDR3 is TGTGCCAGCAGCCGAAATATCCGGGACAGGGGGACTTACGAGCAGTACTTC.

The chain has TRBV5-1 and TRBJ1-1; no reliable D call. Between the trimmed V and J ends, which lost 0 bases and 5 bases, there was a span of 14 bases. CDR3 length: 15 amino acids. CDR1 and CDR2 from the germline V gene are SGHRS and YFSETQ. This CDR3 reads CASSLALSPGTEAFF. CDR3 coding DNA: TGCGCCAGCAGCTTGGCCCTGAGCCCGGGGACTGAAGCTTTCTTT. Full variable domain (missing parts from reference TRBV5-1 and TRBJ1-1): KAGVTQTPRYLIKTRGQQVTLSCSPISGHRSVSWYQQTPGQGLQFLFEYFSETQRNKGNFPGRFSGRQFSNSRSEMNVSTLELGDSALYLCASSLALSPGTEAFFGQGTRLTVV.

V is TRBV10-3 and J is TRBJ1-6, with D maybe TRBD1 (5 bases). CDR1 is ENHRY, CDR2 SYGVKD, per germline. The CDR3 sequence is 15 residues long. The V gene lost 7 bases and the J gene lost 4 bases, with 14 bases spanning the gap. DNA of the CDR3: TGTGCCATCATGGTTGTAGGACATTATAATTCACCCCTCCACTTT. It is translated as CAIMVVGHYNSPLHF.

The chain recombines TRBV5-1 with TRBJ2-3; 14 nucleotides line up with TRBD2. CDR1 SGHRS and CDR2 YFSETQ come from the germline V gene. The length of the CDR3 is 15 residues. The V segment lost 4 bases and the J segment 4 bases; nucleotides outside the gene matches: 2. The CDR3 sequence is CASSQTSGGADTQYF. The CDR3 DNA follows: TGCGCCAGCAGCCAGACTAGCGGGGGGGCAGATACGCAGTATTTT.

This clone was seen a single time. The chain has TRBV7-9 and TRBJ2-7; 7 bases map to TRBD1. CDR1 and CDR2 from the germline V gene are SEHNR and FQNEAQ (reference sequence). With V trimmed by 6 bases and J by 1 base, 6 bases remained unmatched. The CDR3 runs to 14 residues. CDR3 DNA: TGTGCCAGCAGTACACCGGGACAGTCCTACGAGCAGTACTTC. It encodes CASSTPGQSYEQYF.

This chain links TRBV9 with TRBJ2-5; 9 bases align to TRBD1. This CDR3 spans 15 amino acids. The germline V gene encodes CDR1 SGDLS and CDR2 YYNGEE. Unmatched junction bases numbered 8, after V lost 3 bases and J lost 5 bases. This chain's CDR3 is CASSDRQGGWETQYF. CDR3 coding DNA: TGTGCCAGCAGCGACCGACAGGGGGGTTGGGAGACCCAGTACTTC.

The CDR3 DNA follows: TGTGCCAGCACCCTGACTGTCGGGGGAGGTACGCAGTATTTT. Protein sequence: CASTLTVGGGTQYF. The rearrangement links TRBV28 to TRBJ2-3; TRBD2 might be the D (6 bases). V lost 7 bases and J lost 8, with 19 bases in between. The CDR3 has 14 residues. Per the germline V gene, CDR1 is MDHEN and CDR2 is SYDVKM. The full variable domain, completed using reference TRBV28 and TRBJ2-3, is DVKVTQSSRYLVKRTGEKVFLECVQDMDHENMFWYRQDPGLGLRLIYFSYDVKMKEKGDIPEGYSVSREKKERFSLILESASTNQTSMYLCASTLTVGGGTQYFGPGTRLTVL.

V is TRBV6-5 and J is TRBJ1-1; a weak D match, TRBD1 (5 bases). Germline V CDR1 and CDR2: MNHEY, SVGAGI. Trimming stripped 6 bases from V and 1 base from J, with 12 bases between. This CDR3 region has 14 residues. This CDR3 is CASRPGSANTEAFF. CDR3 coding DNA: TGTGCCAGCAGACCAGGGTCGGCGAACACTGAAGCTTTCTTT.

The genes are TRBV29-1 and TRBJ1-2, with TRBD1 as a possible D gene (6 bases). V was shortened by 6 bases and J by 10 bases, with 18 bases between the two germline ends. CDR3 length: 12 amino acids. CDR1 and CDR2 from the germline V gene are SQVTM and ANQGSEA. Here the CDR3 reads CSVNRGQGSYTF. In nucleotides, the CDR3 is TGCAGCGTAAACCGGGGCCAGGGGTCCTACACCTTC.

This chain uses TRBV30 with TRBJ1-1; no reliable D call. The CDR3 runs 12 residues. CDR1 GTSNPN and CDR2 SVGIG come from the germline V gene (reference sequence). V was trimmed by 1 base and J by 5 bases, leaving 8 bases between them. The CDR3 nucleotides read TGTGCCTGGAGTGCCGGGCGGACTGAAGCTTTCTTT. As protein: CAWSAGRTEAFF.